The 19 T cell receptor beta chains given below trace back to one sample, sequenced in a study of T cell responses to AZD1222 COVID-19 vaccine (dated by TCRdb to about 2021). In the paper's terms, the time point label means: baseline before first vaccination. The library was produced with the immunoSEQ multiplex PCR assay. The immuneACCESS repertoire file appears here via TCRdb, limited to in-frame rearrangements. These files lack a portion of the clones; in checked studies, under half of the deficit traces to unresolved V genes, and the cause of the others is not known. A total of about 190,000 clones appear in this sample, more than 75% of them only once. Roughly 0.99% of the sample goes to the ten largest clones. Here the sequenced sample was peripheral blood, taken on day 0 of AZD1222 vaccination. These receptors came from an adult in good health.

CDR3 sequence reads: CASSSVDRVNGYTF. The CDR3 DNA reads as TGTGCCAGCAGCTCTGTGGACAGGGTGAATGGCTACACCTTC. The chain joins TRBV11-2 to TRBJ1-2, with 8 bases matching TRBD1. V was pared by 4 bases and J by 6 bases, with 7 bases of the junction left unmatched. Germline V gene sequence: CDR1 SGHAT, CDR2 FQNNGV. This CDR3 has 14 amino acids.

A note on this clone: Other DNA sequences from this sample encode an identical CDR3 as well. CDR3 loop: CASSSGTGRNTIYF. Here the CDR3 DNA reads TGTGCCAGCAGTTCCGGGACAGGGAGAAACACCATATATTTT. V and J are TRBV27 and TRBJ1-3; 9 bases match TRBD1. This CDR3 spans 14 amino acids. Germline V lookup: CDR1 MNHEY, CDR2 SMNVEV (reference sequence). The V gene end was trimmed by 4 bases and the J gene end by 5 bases; junction bases not matched to a gene: 3.

This chain connects TRBV7-9 to TRBJ2-7; 7 positions agree with TRBD1. CDR1 is SEHNR and CDR2 is FQNEAQ in the germline V gene (reference sequence). After removal of 0 bases from V and 6 bases from J, the junction contained 8 bases not matched to a gene. This CDR3 region has 15 residues. DNA of the CDR3: TGTGCCAGCAGCTTAGCGGGGGACAGTACGGTCGAGCAGTACTTC. This encodes CASSLAGDSTVEQYF.

This clone is a singleton in its sample. The J gene is TRBJ1-5, the V gene TRBV19; 7 positions agree with TRBD1. This CDR3 is built from 17 residues. Trimming removed 7 bases from V and 3 bases from J; junction bases left unmatched: 15. Germline CDR1 LNHDA, CDR2 SQIVND (reference sequence). Here the CDR3 DNA reads TGTGCCAGTAAGAGGGGGCCGCAGGGGGTAATCAATCAGCCCCAGCATTTT. This codes for CASKRGPQGVINQPQHF.

This sequence joins TRBV3-1 (or the pseudogene TRBV3-2) and TRBJ2-5; D not resolved. Trimming shortened V by 1 base and J by 2 bases, and 14 bases separated the two germline ends. The CDR3 consists of 16 residues. Germline lookup yields CDR1 LGHDT and CDR2 YNNKEL (reference sequence). The CDR3 reads CASSQGVLAAQETQYF. In DNA, the CDR3 is TGTGCCAGCAGCCAAGGTGTTCTGGCTGCGCAAGAGACCCAGTACTTC.

CDR3 nucleotide sequence: TGCGCCAGCAGCCTATCAGGGGAGACTCAGCCCCAGCATTTT. It specifies CASSLSGETQPQHF. This rearrangement joins TRBV5-1 to TRBJ1-5; tentative D call: TRBD1 (6 bases). V lost 4 bases, J lost 6 bases, and 14 bases lay in between. Germline lookup yields CDR1 SGHRS and CDR2 YFSETQ. The CDR3 spans 14 residues. Complete variable domain (other parts from reference TRBV5-1 and TRBJ1-5): KAGVTQTPRYLIKTRGQQVTLSCSPISGHRSVSWYQQTPGQGLQFLFEYFSETQRNKGNFPGRFSGRQFSNSRSEMNVSTLELGDSALYLCASSLSGETQPQHFGDGTRLSIL.

This chain joins TRBV19 and TRBJ1-6; D remains ambiguous. V was pared by 5 bases and J by 7 bases, with 15 bases between. CDR3 length equals 15 residues. The germline V gene encodes CDR1 LNHDA and CDR2 SQIVND (reference sequence). DNA of the CDR3: TGTGCCAGTAGTTCTCGACCTTCCGCCAATTCACCCCTCCACTTT. Its protein product is CASSSRPSANSPLHF.

The CDR3 sequence: CASKSRGGPSTDTQYF. In DNA, the CDR3 is TGTGCCAGCAAGTCGCGGGGCGGGCCCAGCACAGATACGCAGTATTTT. The J gene is TRBJ2-3, the V gene TRBV2, with a possible D match to TRBD2 (6 bases). Germline loops: CDR1 SNHLY, CDR2 FYNNEI. CDR3 size: 16 residues. Trimming left V 7 bases short and J 0 bases short, with 17 bases between. The full variable domain, completed using reference TRBV2 and TRBJ2-3, is EPEVTQTPSHQVTQMGQEVILRCVPISNHLYFYWYRQILGQKVEFLVSFYNNEISEKSEIFDDQFSVERPDGSNFTLKIRSTKLEDSAMYFCASKSRGGPSTDTQYFGPGTRLTVL.

This clone was seen just once. V and J are TRBV15 and TRBJ1-5; D is perhaps TRBD1 (5 bases). Per germline, CDR1 LNHNV and CDR2 YYDKDF (reference sequence). This CDR3 comprises 14 residues. The V gene lost 9 bases and the J gene lost 2 bases, with 14 bases spanning the gap. The CDR3, as DNA: TGTGCCACTCAGGGCCAGAGAGGCAATCAGCCCCAGCATTTT. Translating it yields CATQGQRGNQPQHF.

V gene TRBV7-9 combines with J gene TRBJ2-1; 11 nucleotides agree with TRBD2. CDR3 size: 18 residues. CDR1 and CDR2 from the germline V gene are SEHNR and FQNEAQ (reference sequence). V lost 3 bases, J lost 9 bases, and 16 bases stayed unmatched. DNA for the CDR3: TGTGCCAGCAGCTTGTACCCCAGCTTAGCGGGAGGGCCAACTGAGCAGTTCTTC. Encoded protein: CASSLYPSLAGGPTEQFF. The full variable domain, its missing parts supplied by reference TRBV7-9 and TRBJ2-1, is DTGVSQNPRHKITKRGQNVTFRCDPISEHNRLYWYRQTLGQGPEFLTYFQNEAQLEKSRLLSDRFSAERPKGSFSTLEIQRTEQGDSAMYLCASSLYPSLAGGPTEQFFGPGTRLTVL.

This sequence joins TRBV15 and TRBJ2-1, with 8 nucleotides matching TRBD2. Trimming cost V 0 bases and J 4 bases; bases outside gene matches: 8. Looked up from germline, CDR1 is LNHNV and CDR2 is YYDKDF (reference sequence). This CDR3 has 17 amino acids. The CDR3 DNA reads TGTGCCACCAGCAGAGATGTGGCTAGCGGGTATTACAATGAGCAGTTCTTC. This gives the protein CATSRDVASGYYNEQFF.

In DNA form, the CDR3 reads TGTGCCAGCAGCAAATTAGGGGGGACGGCATATGGCTACACCTTC. Protein: CASSKLGGTAYGYTF. The genes are TRBV21-1 and TRBJ1-2. TRBV21-1 is a pseudogene segment. The CDR3 consists of 15 residues.

V is TRBV9 and J is TRBJ1-1; tentatively, D is TRBD1 (5 bases). The CDR3 has 16 amino acids. The V gene lost 2 bases and the J gene lost 7 bases, with 21 bases spanning the gap. Germline V gene lookup returns CDR1 SGDLS and CDR2 YYNGEE. Written as DNA, the CDR3 is TGTGCCAGCAGCGTGGGGGACGGTTTCGTGGGGATTGAAGCTTTCTTT. This encodes CASSVGDGFVGIEAFF.

The rearrangement links TRBV4-1 to TRBJ2-5, with 7 bases identical to TRBD1. Trimming at V came to 1 base and at J to 6 bases, leaving 5 bases not matched to a gene. This CDR3 comprises 14 residues. Per the germline V gene, CDR1 is MGHRA and CDR2 is YSYEKL. CDR3 nucleotide sequence: TGCGCCAGCAGCCAAGCTGACAGGGACCAGACCCAGTACTTC. Its translation is CASSQADRDQTQYF.

This rearrangement joins TRBV10-3 to TRBJ2-7; D is uncertain. This CDR3 region has 13 residues. Germline V gene data show CDR1 as ENHRY and CDR2 as SYGVKD. V lost 4 bases and J 4 bases, leaving 11 bases between the germline ends. The CDR3 loop is CAISGSTTYEQYF. The CDR3 DNA sequence: TGTGCCATCAGTGGGTCGACGACGTACGAGCAGTACTTC.

This CDR3 reads CASSKTGTEAFF. The CDR3 DNA follows: TGTGCCAGCAGCAAAACAGGGACTGAAGCTTTCTTT. The chain combines TRBV7-9 with TRBJ1-1; perhaps TRBD1 as D (6 bases). V lost 5 bases and J lost 5, with 9 bases in between. From germline, CDR1 is SEHNR and CDR2 FQNEAQ (reference sequence). The CDR3 covers 12 residues.

The CDR3, as DNA: TGCAGTGCTAGTGTCTTGCGGGCGTCCTATAATTCACCCCTCCACTTT. It codes for CSASVLRASYNSPLHF. The J gene is TRBJ1-6, the V gene TRBV20-1; D is undetermined. V lost 3 bases and J lost 1, with 13 bases in between. Germline CDR1 is DFQATT and CDR2 is SNEGSKA (reference sequence). The CDR3 is made up of 16 amino acids.

The chain recombines TRBV4-1 with TRBJ2-7; TRBD1 agrees at 9 bases. CDR1 and CDR2 from the germline V gene are MGHRA and YSYEKL. V dropped 4 bases and J dropped 3; count of bases not matched to a gene: 4. The length of the CDR3 is 14 residues. This CDR3 is CASSPGQGFYEQYF. The CDR3 region has the DNA TGCGCCAGCAGCCCGGGACAGGGCTTCTACGAGCAGTACTTC.

The chain carries TRBV6-5 and TRBJ2-7; D may be TRBD2 (5 bases). Trimming left V 2 bases short and J 3 bases short, with 17 bases between. Germline assignment: CDR1 MNHEY and CDR2 SVGAGI. This CDR3 is built from 16 residues. CDR3 nucleotide sequence: TGTGCCAGCAGTTACAGTACGTCCGGACTTAGCTACGAGCAGTACTTC. It specifies CASSYSTSGLSYEQYF.